The T cell receptor beta chain under discussion was sequenced for a study of blood T cell repertoires in COVID-19 (dated by TCRdb to 2018 to 2021). About the full investigation: Collaborator samples came from the United States, Italy and Spain and covered acute and convalescent phases of COVID-19. The dataset comprised deeply sampled blood TCRbeta repertoires from subjects exposed to, actively infected with, or recovered from COVID-19. A freely available public database, intended as a resource for researchers studying the immune response to SARS-CoV-2, is where the repertoires were released. Where available, HLA class I and class II types were taken from metadata supplied by the sample provider and were not determined by assay-based typing. The material from the prospective study consisted of cDNA or gDNA derived from T cells, B-cell-depleted T cells, or PBMCs. Samples came from the ongoing ImmuneRACE study (first 160 participants) plus 1,254 subjects from 6 global collaborators. Nearly every sample came with metadata listing a de-identified subject ID, COVID-19 status, age in years and sex.

Overall results and qualifications from the work: The quantity of clinical and demographic metadata differed by source and by participant and was supplied without curation.

Another Seattle source contributed samples from volunteer blood donors who had recovered from COVID-19. Whole blood was collected in K2EDTA tubes by collaborating institutions according to the institutions' own protocols. For TCRbeta analysis, collaborator samples were shipped as frozen whole blood, as isolated PBMCs, or as DNA extracted from either sample type. TCRbeta CDR3 regions were amplified from genomic DNA by means of the immunoSEQ Assay, a bias-controlled multiplex PCR. In the paper's pipeline: The number of nucleated cells in each sample was estimated by amplification of reference gene primers within the assay. To quantify the absolute abundance of each unique TCRbeta CDR3 rearrangement, sequence reads were collapsed and filtered. For each sample, productive Simpson clonality was calculated as the square root of Simpson's diversity index across productive rearrangements. TCRdb mirrors the immuneACCESS table, restricted to in-frame sequences. Some clones are absent from its copies; in checked studies, under half trace to an unresolved V gene, and the reason for the others is unknown. That table supplies the V and J calls and clone size; D and trimming were determined from the DNA. Counted in this sample were 200,000 to 250,000 clones; 70% to 90% of them appeared once. More than 10% of the sample comes from the top ten.

This clone has only a few counts. Its antigen is unknown. No base quality values were provided; no much bigger clone lies one nucleotide off. The CDR1 and CDR2 encoded by the germline V gene (reference sequence) are SEHNR and FQNEAQ. The CDR3 starts with the cysteine, ends with the phenylalanine, and has 13 residues. The kept DNA is CDR3 alone, 39 bases in frame from the first base. V sheds 5 bases and J sheds 2 bases, leaving 9 bases between their ends. The sample consisted of peripheral blood. In this chain, TRBV7-9 is recombined with TRBJ1-2; TRBD1 is perhaps the D gene, given 5 matching bases. This receptor was taken from a woman aged 18-29 years who had recovered from COVID-19. CDR3 region: CASSLQENYGYTF. Here is the DNA: TGTGCCAGCAGCCTACAGGAAAACTATGGCTACACCTTC.